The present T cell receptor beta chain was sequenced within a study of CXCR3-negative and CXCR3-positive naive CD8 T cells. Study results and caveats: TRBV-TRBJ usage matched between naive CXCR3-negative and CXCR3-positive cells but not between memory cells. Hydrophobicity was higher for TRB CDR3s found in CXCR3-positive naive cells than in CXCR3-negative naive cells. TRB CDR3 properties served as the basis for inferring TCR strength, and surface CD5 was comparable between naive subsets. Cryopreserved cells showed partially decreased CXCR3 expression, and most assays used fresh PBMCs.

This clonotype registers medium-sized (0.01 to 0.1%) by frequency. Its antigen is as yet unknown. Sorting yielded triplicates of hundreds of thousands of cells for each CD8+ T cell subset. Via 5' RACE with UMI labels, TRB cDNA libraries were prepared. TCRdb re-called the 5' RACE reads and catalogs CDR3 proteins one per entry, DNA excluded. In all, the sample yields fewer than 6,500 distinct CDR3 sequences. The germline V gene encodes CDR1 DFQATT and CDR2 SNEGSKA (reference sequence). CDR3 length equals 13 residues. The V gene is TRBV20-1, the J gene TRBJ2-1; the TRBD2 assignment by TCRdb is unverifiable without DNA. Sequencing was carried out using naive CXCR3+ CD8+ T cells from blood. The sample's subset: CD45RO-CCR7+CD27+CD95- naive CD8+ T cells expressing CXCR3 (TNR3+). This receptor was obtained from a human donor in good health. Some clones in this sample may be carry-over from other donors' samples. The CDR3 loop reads CSPRRAIYNEQFF.